The T cell receptor beta chain described here comes from a study of blood T cell repertoires in COVID-19. Study-wide background: From the United States, Italy and Spain came samples of acute and convalescent COVID-19.

On this clone itself: This specimen includes other DNA sequences encoding the same CDR3.

Original methodology: Estimation of nucleated cell counts relied on the amplification of reference gene primers. TCRdb's copy holds only in-frame clones and misses some; the assay was immunoSEQ multiplex PCR. V and J calls and clone size are copied from that table; D and trimming were computed from the DNA. Of over 150,000 clones in the sample, roughly four fifths were seen once. V was clipped by 0 bases and J by 4 bases, with 7 bases between them. CDR1 LGHNA and CDR2 YSLEER come from the germline V gene. The CDR3 covers 13 residues. The sequencing input was peripheral blood. The clonotype was recovered from a human donor with acute or convalescent COVID-19. The donor label of this sample is uncertain. This chain connects TRBV4-3 to TRBJ2-7; weak D call: TRBD2 (5 bases). The DNA for the CDR3 is TGCGCCAGCAGCCAAGAACGAGGGTACGAGCAGTACTTC. The encoded protein is CASSQERGYEQYF.